This T cell receptor (beta chain) was recorded in a study of a mutant IDH1 vaccine in newly diagnosed glioma. Looking at the study overall: Patients got their first vaccination 4-6 weeks after radiotherapy alone, or with temozolomide cycles. Sex distribution of treated patients was roughly 62% male and about 40% female; mean age was 40.4 years. Most had both radiotherapy and temozolomide beforehand; others had only one.

The germline V gene encodes CDR1 KGHSH and CDR2 LQKENI. CDR3 length equals 11 residues. V trimming: 2 bases; J trimming: 12 bases; junction bases outside the gene matches: 3. Stated time point: week 11, during vaccination. A 20-mer mutant IDH1 peptide at 300 ug was injected subcutaneously with topical imiquimod. New IDH1-mutant, ATRX-lost WHO grade 3 or 4 astrocytomas occurred in donors. Sequencing was performed with immunoSEQ multiplex PCR; in TCRdb, only in-frame clones are kept and a portion is missing. The repertoire holds tens of thousands of clones, 70% to 85% seen once, with about 8.2% in the top ten. For this clone: Its antigen remains unknown.

This specimen consisted of PBMCs, obtained from a glioma patient whose treatment included an IDH1 peptide vaccine. This rearrangement joins TRBV18 to TRBJ1-1; TRBD1 matches 7 bases. The TCR originated in a woman aged 45 to 65 with glioma. The chain's CDR3 is CASSPDRDTFF. CDR3 nucleotide sequence: TGTGCCAGCTCACCAGACAGGGATACTTTCTTT.